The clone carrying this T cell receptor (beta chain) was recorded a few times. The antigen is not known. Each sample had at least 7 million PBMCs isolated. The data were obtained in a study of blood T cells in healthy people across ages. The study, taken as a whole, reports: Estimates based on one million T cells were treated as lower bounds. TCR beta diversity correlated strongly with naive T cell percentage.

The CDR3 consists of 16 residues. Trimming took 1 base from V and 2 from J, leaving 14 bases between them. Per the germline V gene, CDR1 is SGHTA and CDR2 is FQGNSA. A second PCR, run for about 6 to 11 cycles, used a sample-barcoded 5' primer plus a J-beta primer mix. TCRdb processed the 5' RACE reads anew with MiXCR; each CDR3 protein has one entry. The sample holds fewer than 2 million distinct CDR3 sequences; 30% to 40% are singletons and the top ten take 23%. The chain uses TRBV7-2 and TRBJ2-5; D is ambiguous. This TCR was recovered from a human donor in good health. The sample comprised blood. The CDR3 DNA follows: TGTGCCAGCAGCTTAGTAGGTGGTTCGAGACAAGAGACCCAGTACTTC. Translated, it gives CASSLVGGSRQETQYF.